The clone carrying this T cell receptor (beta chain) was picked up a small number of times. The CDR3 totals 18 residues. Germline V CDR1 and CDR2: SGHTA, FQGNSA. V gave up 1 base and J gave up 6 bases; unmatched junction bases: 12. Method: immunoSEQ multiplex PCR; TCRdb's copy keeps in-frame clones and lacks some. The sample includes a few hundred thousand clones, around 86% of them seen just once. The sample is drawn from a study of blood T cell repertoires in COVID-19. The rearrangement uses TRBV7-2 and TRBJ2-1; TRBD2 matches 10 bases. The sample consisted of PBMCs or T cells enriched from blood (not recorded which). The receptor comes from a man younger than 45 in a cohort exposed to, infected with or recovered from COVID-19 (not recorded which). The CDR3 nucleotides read TGTGCCAGCAGCTTAGGGGTGGGGATTAGCGGGAGGAGCAATGAGCAGTTCTTC. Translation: CASSLGVGISGRSNEQFF. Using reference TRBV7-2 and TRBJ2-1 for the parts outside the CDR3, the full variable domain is GAGVSQSPSNKVTEKGKDVELRCDPISGHTALYWYRQSLGQGLEFLIYFQGNSAPDKSGLPSDRFSAERTGGSVSTLTIQRTQQEDSAVYLCASSLGVGISGRSNEQFFGPGTRLTVL.